The clone carrying this T cell receptor (beta chain) was detected ten times or more. Its specificity is unknown. The data were obtained in a study of early T cells in non-severe SARS-CoV-2 infection. In the study overall: Chains were unpaired, as sequencing was done on bulk RNA from unsorted whole blood.

Broader study findings: Clonotype matching in VDJdb favored anti-spike CD8 responses and did not capture private and CD4 specificities.

The protocol attached unique molecular identifiers to individual cDNA molecules. TCRdb called the 5' RACE reads again in MiXCR, with one record for every CDR3 protein. The sample has nearly 70,000 distinct CDR3 sequences, about 4.9% seen once. Germline V gene data show CDR1 as SGHVS and CDR2 as FNYEAQ. The CDR3 totals 15 residues. V lost 1 base to trimming and J lost 2 bases, with 9 bases between them. The specimen comprised whole blood, sampled at baseline. The chain couples TRBV7-6 to TRBJ2-1; D gene ambiguous. The source is an adult who was a healthcare worker with PCR-confirmed SARS-CoV-2 infection or an uninfected control (not recorded which). The donor label of this sample is uncertain. CDR3 in amino acids: CASSLGGSPYNEQFF. The CDR3 nucleotides read TGTGCCAGCAGCTTAGGGGGTTCCCCCTACAATGAGCAGTTCTTC.